What follows is one TCR beta chain and its context. Its target is unknown. The sample originates from a study of blood T cells in healthy people across ages. Points from the study as a whole: With age, beta diversity per million T cells declined roughly linearly, significantly by 30 to 50. One million T cells yielded diversity estimates that were considered underestimates.

It was with a sample-barcoded 5' primer and a J-beta primer mix that a second PCR of about 7 to 12 cycles was run. TCRdb redid the calling of the 5' RACE reads with MiXCR, one entry per CDR3 protein. The sample carries roughly 1.5 million distinct CDR3 sequences, under 55% recorded once. This CDR3 spans 14 amino acids. The V gene's germline CDR1 is SQVTM and CDR2 ANQGSEA. Sequencing was done on a sample of blood. This clonotype originated in a woman aged 18 to 35 in good health. The rearrangement links TRBV29-1 to TRBJ2-4; the D gene is possibly TRBD2 (6 bases). The J call may be faulty, since TRBJ2-7 better matches the DNA end. CDR3 in DNA: TGCAGCGTAGGTATAGCGGAAAGCTCCTACGAGCAGTACTTC. As protein: CSVGIAESSYEQYF.